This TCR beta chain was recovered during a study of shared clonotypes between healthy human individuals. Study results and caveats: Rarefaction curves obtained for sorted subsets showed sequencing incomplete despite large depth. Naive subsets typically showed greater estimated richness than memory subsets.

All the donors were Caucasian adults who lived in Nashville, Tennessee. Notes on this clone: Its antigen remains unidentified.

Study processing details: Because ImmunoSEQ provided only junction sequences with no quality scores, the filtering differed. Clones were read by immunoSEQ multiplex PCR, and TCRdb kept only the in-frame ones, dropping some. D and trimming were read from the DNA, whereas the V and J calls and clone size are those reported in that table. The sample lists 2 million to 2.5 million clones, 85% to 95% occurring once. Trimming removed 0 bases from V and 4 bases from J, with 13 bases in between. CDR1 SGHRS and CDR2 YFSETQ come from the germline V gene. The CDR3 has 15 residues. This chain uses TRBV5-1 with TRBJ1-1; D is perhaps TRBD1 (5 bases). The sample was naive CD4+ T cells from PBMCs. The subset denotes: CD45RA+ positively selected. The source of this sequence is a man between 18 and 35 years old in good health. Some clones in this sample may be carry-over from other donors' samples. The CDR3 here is CASSLGDSAGTEAFF. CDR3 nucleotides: TGCGCCAGCAGCTTGGGGGACTCGGCGGGCACTGAAGCTTTCTTT.